This TCR beta chain originates from a study of blood T cells in healthy people across ages. Study conclusions and caveats: CMV infection status of these donors was not known.

Ranging in age from about 6 to 95, the donors were healthy Caucasian individuals from Russia. For this clonotype: Antigen specificity is unknown.

Together with a sample-barcoded 5' primer, a J-beta primer mix was included in a second PCR lasting roughly 7 to 11 cycles. TCRdb called the 5' RACE reads again in MiXCR, with one record for every CDR3 protein. The sample records some 760,000 distinct CDR3 sequences, roughly 25% being singletons. The same data also went into a second study, on T cells of mothers and their children.

The specimen sequenced was blood. The sequence came from a boy younger than 18 in good health.

For the CDR3, the DNA is TGTGCCAGCAGCGCAGACAGGGCCACAGATACGCAGTATTTT. It codes for CASSADRATDTQYF. The gene calls are TRBV6-2 or TRBV6-3 and TRBJ2-3; 7 bases align to TRBD1. The CDR3 contains 14 residues. From germline, CDR1 is MNHEY and CDR2 SVGEGT. V was clipped by 6 bases and J by 2 bases; unmatched bases: 5.